The source of this TCR beta chain is a study of glioma-infiltrating T cells after dendritic cell vaccination. As for the study in general: Dendritic cell vaccine was injected intradermally three times, biweekly.

The time point here: after dendritic cell vaccination, including at tumor progression/relapse. The method was immunoSEQ multiplex PCR; TCRdb's version includes in-frame clones alone and lacks a portion of them. The sample has just under 60,000 clones, 70% to 85% seen once. The CDR3 has 17 residues. Germline V gene data show CDR1 as WNHNN and CDR2 as SYGVQD (reference sequence). Deletions cut 6 bases from V and 3 bases from J, with 22 bases between. The chain has TRBV10-1 and TRBJ2-3; possible D gene TRBD2, 6 bases. This sequence was found in a human donor with glioblastoma. The material sequenced was blood, taken after dendritic cell vaccination. The CDR3 coding sequence is TGCGCCAGCAGCTCAGGACGGTCGCCGGGGAGGACAGATACGCAGTATTTT. Translated: CASSSGRSPGRTDTQYF.